This T cell receptor (beta chain) derives from a study of shared clonotypes between healthy human individuals. About the study: The cohort comprised two women and a few men. Their ages spanned 18 to 49 years.

Trimming took 8 bases from V and 6 from J; bases not matched to a gene: 8. The CDR3 loop spans 13 amino acids. The germline V gene has CDR1 LNHDA and CDR2 SQIVND (reference sequence). Data came from immunoSEQ multiplex PCR; TCRdb stores just in-frame clones and leaves some out. The table has 450,000 to 500,000 clones, 78% seen once; the top ten hold 9.5% to 15%. The material sequenced was PBMCs. The origin of this receptor is a woman aged 40 to 50 in good health. Some clones in this sample may be carry-over from other donors' samples. V gene TRBV19 combines with J gene TRBJ2-7, with 9 bases lining up with TRBD1. The CDR3 sequence is CASFWDRVFEQYF. The DNA of the CDR3 is TGTGCCAGTTTTTGGGACAGGGTCTTCGAGCAGTACTTC.